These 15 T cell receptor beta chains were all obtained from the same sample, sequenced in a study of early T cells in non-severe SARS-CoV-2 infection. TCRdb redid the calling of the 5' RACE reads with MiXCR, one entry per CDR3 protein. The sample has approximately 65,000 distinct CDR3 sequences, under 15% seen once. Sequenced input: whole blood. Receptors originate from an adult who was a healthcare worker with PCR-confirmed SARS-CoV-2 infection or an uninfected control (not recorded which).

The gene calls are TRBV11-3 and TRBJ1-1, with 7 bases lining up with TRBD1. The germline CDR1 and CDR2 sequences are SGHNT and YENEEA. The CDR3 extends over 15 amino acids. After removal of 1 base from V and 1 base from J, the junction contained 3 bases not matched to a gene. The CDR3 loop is CASSLGRGRNTEAFF. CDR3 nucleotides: TGTGCCAGCAGCTTAGGTAGGGGGCGGAACACTGAAGCTTTCTTT.

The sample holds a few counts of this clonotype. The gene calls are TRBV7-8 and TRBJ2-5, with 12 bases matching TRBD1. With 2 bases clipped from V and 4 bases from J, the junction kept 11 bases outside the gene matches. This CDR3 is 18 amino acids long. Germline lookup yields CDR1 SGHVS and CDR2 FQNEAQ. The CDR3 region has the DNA TGTGCCAGCAGCTTAAGGGACAGGGGGCGCGAACAAGGAGAGACCCAGTACTTC. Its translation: CASSLRDRGREQGETQYF. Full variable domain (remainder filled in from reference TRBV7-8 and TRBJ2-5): GAGVSQSPRYKVAKRGQDVALRCDPISGHVSLFWYQQALGQGPEFLTYFQNEAQLDKSGLPSDRFFAERPEGSVSTLKIQRTQQEDSAVYLCASSLRDRGREQGETQYFGPGTRLLVL.

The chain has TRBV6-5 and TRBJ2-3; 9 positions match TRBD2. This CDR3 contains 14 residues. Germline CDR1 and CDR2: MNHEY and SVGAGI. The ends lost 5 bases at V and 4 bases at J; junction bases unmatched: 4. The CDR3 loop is CASSVSGGPDTQYF. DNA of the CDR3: TGTGCCAGCAGTGTTAGCGGGGGACCAGATACGCAGTATTTT.

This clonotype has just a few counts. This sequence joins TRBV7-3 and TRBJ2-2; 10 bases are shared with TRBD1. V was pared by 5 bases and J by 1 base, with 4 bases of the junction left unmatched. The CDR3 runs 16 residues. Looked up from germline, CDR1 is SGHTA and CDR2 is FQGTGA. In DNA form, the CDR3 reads TGTGCCAGCAGCGAAAGGACAGGGGGGAACACCGGGGAGCTGTTTTTT. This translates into CASSERTGGNTGELFF.

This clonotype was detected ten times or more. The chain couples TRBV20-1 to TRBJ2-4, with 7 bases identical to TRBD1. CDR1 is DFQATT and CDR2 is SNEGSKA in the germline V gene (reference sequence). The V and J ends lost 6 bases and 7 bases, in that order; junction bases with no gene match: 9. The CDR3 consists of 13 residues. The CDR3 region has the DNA TGCAGTGCCCCGAACAGGGGCCTTAACATTCAGTACTTC. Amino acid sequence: CSAPNRGLNIQYF.

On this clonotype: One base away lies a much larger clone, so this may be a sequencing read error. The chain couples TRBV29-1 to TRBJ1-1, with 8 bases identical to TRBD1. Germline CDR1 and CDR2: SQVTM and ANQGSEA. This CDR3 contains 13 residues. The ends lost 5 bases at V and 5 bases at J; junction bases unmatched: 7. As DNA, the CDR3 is TGCAGCGTTAAGCAGGGGGCGCGAACTGAAGCTTTCTTT. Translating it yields CSVKQGARTEAFF. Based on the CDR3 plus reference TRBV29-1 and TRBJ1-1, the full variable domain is SAVISQKPSRDICQRGTSLTIQCQVDSQVTMMFWYRQQPGQSLTLIATANQGSEATYESGFVIDKFPISRPNLTFSTLTVSNMSPEDSSIYLCSVKQGARTEAFFGQGTRLTVV.

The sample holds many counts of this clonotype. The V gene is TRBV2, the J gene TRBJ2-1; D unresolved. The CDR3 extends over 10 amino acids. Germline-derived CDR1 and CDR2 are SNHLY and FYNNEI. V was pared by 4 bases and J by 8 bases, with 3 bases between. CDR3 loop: CASSVYEQFF. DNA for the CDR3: TGTGCCAGCAGTGTATATGAGCAGTTCTTC.

DNA of the CDR3: TGTGCCAGCAGCTTCTTTGAGGGGGTTCTCTCTGGAAACACCATATATTTT. Residues: CASSFFEGVLSGNTIYF. The chain uses TRBV7-2 and TRBJ1-3; D possibly corresponds to TRBD1 (6 bases). Germline CDR1 reads SGHTA; CDR2 reads FQGNSA. The length of the CDR3 is 17 residues. The germline V and J ends were trimmed by 3 bases and 0 bases, with 15 bases remaining between them.

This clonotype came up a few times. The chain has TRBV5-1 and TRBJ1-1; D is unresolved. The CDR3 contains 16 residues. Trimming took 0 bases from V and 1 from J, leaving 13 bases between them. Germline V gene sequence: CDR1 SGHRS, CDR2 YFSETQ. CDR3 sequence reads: CASSLAEPLGNTEAFF. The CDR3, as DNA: TGCGCCAGCAGCTTGGCGGAACCGTTAGGGAACACTGAAGCTTTCTTT.

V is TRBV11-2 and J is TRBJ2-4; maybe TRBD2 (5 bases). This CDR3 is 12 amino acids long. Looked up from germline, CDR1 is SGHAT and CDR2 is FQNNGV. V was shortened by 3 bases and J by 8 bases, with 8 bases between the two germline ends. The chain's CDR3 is CASSLTGYIQYF. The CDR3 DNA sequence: TGTGCCAGCAGCTTGACGGGGTACATTCAGTACTTC.

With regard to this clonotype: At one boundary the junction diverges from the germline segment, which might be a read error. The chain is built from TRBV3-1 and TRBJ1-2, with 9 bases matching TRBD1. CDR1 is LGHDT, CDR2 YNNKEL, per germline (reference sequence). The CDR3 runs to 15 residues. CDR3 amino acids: CARSLGTGTIYGYTF. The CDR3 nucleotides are TGTGCCCGCAGCCTTGGGACAGGGACCATCTATGGCTACACCTTC.

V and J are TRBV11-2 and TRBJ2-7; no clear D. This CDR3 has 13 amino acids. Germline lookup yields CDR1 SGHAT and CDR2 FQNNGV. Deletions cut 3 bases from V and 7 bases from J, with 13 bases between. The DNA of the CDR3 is TGTGCCAGCAGCTTGTCCGGCCCCAAGGAGCAGTACTTC. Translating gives CASSLSGPKEQYF. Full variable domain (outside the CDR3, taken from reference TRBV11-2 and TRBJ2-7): EAGVAQSPRYKIIEKRQSVAFWCNPISGHATLYWYQQILGQGPKLLIQFQNNGVVDDSQLPKDRFSAERLKGVDSTLKIQPAKLEDSAVYLCASSLSGPKEQYFGPGTRLTVT.

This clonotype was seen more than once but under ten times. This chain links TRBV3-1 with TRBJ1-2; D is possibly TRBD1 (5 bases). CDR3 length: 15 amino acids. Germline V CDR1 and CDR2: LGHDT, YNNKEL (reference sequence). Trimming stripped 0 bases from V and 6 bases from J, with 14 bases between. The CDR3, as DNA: TGTGCCAGCAGCCAAGAAAAGTCGCAGGGAAATGGCTACACCTTC. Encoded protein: CASSQEKSQGNGYTF.

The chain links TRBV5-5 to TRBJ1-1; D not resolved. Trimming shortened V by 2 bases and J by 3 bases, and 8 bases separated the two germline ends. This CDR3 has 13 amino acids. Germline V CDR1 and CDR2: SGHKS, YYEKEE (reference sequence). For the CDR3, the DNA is TGTGCCAGCAGCTTTAGGTATGACACTGAAGCTTTCTTT. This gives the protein CASSFRYDTEAFF.

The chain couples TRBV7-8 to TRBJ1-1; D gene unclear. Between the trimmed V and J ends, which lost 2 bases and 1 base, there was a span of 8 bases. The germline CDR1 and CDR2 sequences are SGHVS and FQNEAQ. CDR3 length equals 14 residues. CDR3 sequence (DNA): TGTGCCAGCAGCTTAACTGCGGGGAACACTGAAGCTTTCTTT. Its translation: CASSLTAGNTEAFF.